This T cell receptor (beta chain) was found in a study of CD8 T cells in ankylosing spondylitis. Scientists made TCR beta libraries using quantitative 5'-RACE with molecular barcodes. TCRdb reprocessed the 5' RACE reads with MiXCR, giving one entry per CDR3 protein. The table lists around 770,000 distinct CDR3 sequences, around 20% of them singletons, with under 20% in the top ten. This clonotype was counted ten times or more. Antigen specificity is unknown. There are 14 residues in the CDR3. Trimming removed 1 base at V and 1 base at J, with 7 bases between. The germline V gene has CDR1 MNHEY and CDR2 SVGAGI. Broader study findings: Relatively rare in peripheral blood, disease-linked clones were also CD8+. It was reported that disease-linked clones were significantly enriched in matched ankylosing spondylitis synovial fluid. Fewer than ten highly homologous variants made up a TCR beta motif that seemed to typify ankylosing spondylitis blood.

The chain couples TRBV6-5 to TRBJ1-1, with D perhaps TRBD1 (5 bases). The clonotype comes from a male donor with ankylosing spondylitis. The sequencing sample was made of blood, either unsorted or a sorted T cell fraction (not recorded which). CDR3 protein: CASSYFTGNTEAFF. The CDR3 DNA reads as TGTGCCAGCAGTTACTTCACAGGGAACACTGAAGCTTTCTTT.